This passage covers 21 T cell receptor beta chains from one sample sequenced in a study of T cell changes during pregnancy in multiple sclerosis. TCRdb keeps only in-frame clones here, not all; method: immunoSEQ multiplex PCR. This table holds roughly 58,000 clones, 92% found once. This specimen was CD4+ T cells from peripheral blood mononuclear cells, taken after pregnancy. The receptor set was obtained from a female donor in good health, enrolled as a control in a pregnancy study.

This chain links TRBV29-1 with TRBJ2-3; 10 bases are shared with TRBD2. The V gene end was trimmed by 3 bases and the J gene end by 4 bases; junction bases not matched to a gene: 4. The CDR3 runs 14 residues. Germline V gene data show CDR1 as SQVTM and CDR2 as ANQGSEA. The CDR3 here is CSVEASGGADTQYF. The CDR3 nucleotides read TGCAGCGTTGAGGCTAGCGGGGGCGCAGATACGCAGTATTTT.

This chain joins TRBV29-1 and TRBJ1-2; 8 bases fit TRBD1. V shed 3 bases and J 2 bases; nucleotides not matched to a gene: 5. Germline V gene sequence: CDR1 SQVTM, CDR2 ANQGSEA. The CDR3 loop spans 14 amino acids. The CDR3 reads CSVENRGGNYGYTF. DNA of the CDR3: TGCAGCGTTGAGAACAGGGGGGGGAACTATGGCTACACCTTC.

This rearrangement joins TRBV9 to TRBJ1-2; TRBD1 matches 7 bases. The V gene's germline CDR1 is SGDLS and CDR2 YYNGEE. The V gene end was trimmed by 0 bases and the J gene end by 7 bases; junction bases not matched to a gene: 9. CDR3 length equals 15 residues. CDR3 bases: TGTGCCAGCAGCGTAGCCCCGACAGGGACGGTTGGCTACACCTTC. It encodes CASSVAPTGTVGYTF.

V gene TRBV18 combines with J gene TRBJ1-6; D gene unclear. Germline-derived CDR1 and CDR2 are KGHSH and LQKENI. This CDR3 region has 14 residues. Trimming took 2 bases from V and 10 from J, leaving 12 bases between them. In DNA, the CDR3 is TGTGCCAGCTCACCAAATGAGGGAAACTCACCCCTCCACTTT. Amino acids: CASSPNEGNSPLHF.

V is TRBV19 and J is TRBJ2-7, with 7 bases lining up with TRBD1. V shed 4 bases and J 1 base; nucleotides not matched to a gene: 4. Per germline, CDR1 LNHDA and CDR2 SQIVND (reference sequence). This CDR3 is 14 amino acids long. The CDR3 sequence: CASSTRDRSYEQYF. CDR3 coding DNA: TGTGCCAGTAGTACCCGGGACAGATCCTACGAGCAGTACTTC.

The chain couples TRBV27 to TRBJ1-1; D call uncertain. The CDR3 covers 15 residues. Per the germline V gene, CDR1 is MNHEY and CDR2 is SMNVEV (reference sequence). V was shortened by 5 bases and J by 1 base, with 14 bases between the two germline ends. Written as DNA, the CDR3 is TGTGCCAGCAGTCCCATAGGGAGGAAGAACACTGAAGCTTTCTTT. This codes for CASSPIGRKNTEAFF.

This clone came up once. The chain links TRBV29-1 to TRBJ1-1, with TRBD1 as a possible D gene (5 bases). This CDR3 contains 15 residues. Germline V lookup: CDR1 SQVTM, CDR2 ANQGSEA. Trimming took 1 base from V and 0 from J, leaving 12 bases between them. The CDR3 nucleotides read TGCAGCGTTGAAGGTATTGCAGGGTTGAACACTGAAGCTTTCTTT. Its protein is CSVEGIAGLNTEAFF.

The CDR3 loop is CASSLGGGYGYTF. The CDR3 DNA sequence: TGTGCCAGCAGCTTGGGGGGAGGGTATGGCTACACCTTC. The chain carries TRBV5-6 and TRBJ1-2, with D hard to call. Germline lookup yields CDR1 SGHDT and CDR2 YYEEEE. Trimming left V 0 bases short and J 5 bases short, with 8 bases between. The CDR3 extends over 13 amino acids.

The J gene is TRBJ2-1, the V gene TRBV6-5; D gene ambiguous. The CDR3 extends over 16 amino acids. CDR1 and CDR2 (germline): MNHEY, SVGAGI. V lost 0 bases, J lost 0 bases, and 9 bases lay in between. CDR3 sequence: CASSYSRFLSYNEQFF. CDR3 nucleotide sequence: TGTGCCAGCAGTTACTCTCGGTTTCTCTCCTACAATGAGCAGTTCTTC.

The chain has TRBV13 and TRBJ2-7; possible D gene TRBD2, 8 bases. Trimming removed 5 bases at V and 7 bases at J, with 27 bases between. CDR3 size: 17 residues. Germline V gene lookup returns CDR1 PRHDT and CDR2 FYEKMQ (reference sequence). The chain's CDR3 is CASSPGGRQGARREQYF. As DNA, the CDR3 is TGTGCCAGCAGCCCGGGGGGGCGACAGGGTGCGAGGCGGGAGCAGTACTTC.

The table lists this clone with a count of one. This chain joins TRBV7-9 and TRBJ1-2, with D possibly being TRBD1 (6 bases). Germline V gives CDR1 SEHNR, CDR2 FQNEAQ (reference sequence). The CDR3 extends over 16 amino acids. Trimming cost V 0 bases and J 2 bases, with 13 bases left between them. The DNA for the CDR3 is TGTGCCAGCAGCTTAGCGGGGGGGGCAAAAAACTATGGCTACACCTTC. Encoded protein: CASSLAGGAKNYGYTF.

The chain has TRBV15 and TRBJ1-1; D gene ambiguous. The CDR3 is 17 amino acids. The germline CDR1 and CDR2 sequences are LNHNV and YYDKDF (reference sequence). With 0 bases removed from V and 1 base from J, the gap between germline ends came to 15 bases. CDR3 coding DNA: TGTGCCACCAGCAGAGATCGAGGCCACCGATCGAACACTGAAGCTTTCTTT. It encodes CATSRDRGHRSNTEAFF.

V usage is TRBV6-4 and J usage is TRBJ2-7; D is unclear. This CDR3 is 15 amino acids long. The germline V and J ends were trimmed by 7 bases and 3 bases, with 19 bases remaining between them. Germline V gene data show CDR1 as MRHNA and CDR2 as SNTAGT. The CDR3 sequence is CASISKELPNYEQYF. The CDR3, as DNA: TGTGCCAGCATTAGCAAGGAACTGCCGAACTACGAGCAGTACTTC.

Here the CDR3 DNA reads TGTGCCAGCAGCCTCCACCGGGCCAAAAACATTCAGTACTTC. This gives the protein CASSLHRAKNIQYF. The chain is built from TRBV7-2 and TRBJ2-4; D ambiguous. V was pared by 5 bases and J by 1 base, with 9 bases between. The CDR3 is 14 amino acids. Germline V lookup: CDR1 SGHTA, CDR2 FQGNSA. Full variable domain (outside the CDR3, taken from reference TRBV7-2 and TRBJ2-4): GAGVSQSPSNKVTEKGKDVELRCDPISGHTALYWYRQSLGQGLEFLIYFQGNSAPDKSGLPSDRFSAERTGGSVSTLTIQRTQQEDSAVYLCASSLHRAKNIQYFGAGTRLSVL.

The chain couples TRBV15 to TRBJ1-6, with TRBD1 as a possible D gene (6 bases). Germline-derived CDR1 and CDR2 are LNHNV and YYDKDF (reference sequence). V was shortened by 6 bases and J by 7 bases, with 13 bases between the two germline ends. This CDR3 contains 14 residues. The CDR3 region is CATSYGQLNSPLHF. The CDR3 nucleotides are TGTGCCACCAGTTACGGACAGCTGAATTCACCCCTCCACTTT. Full variable domain (outside the CDR3, taken from reference TRBV15 and TRBJ1-6): DAMVIQNPRYQVTQFGKPVTLSCSQTLNHNVMYWYQQKSSQAPKLLFHYYDKDFNNEADTPDNFQSRRPNTSFCFLDIRSPGLGDTAMYLCATSYGQLNSPLHFGNGTRLTVT.

In DNA form, the CDR3 reads TGTGCCAGCAGTGAAGAAGGGACAGGGCAGGGCTACACCTTC. Residues: CASSEEGTGQGYTF. This chain links TRBV6-1 with TRBJ1-2; 9 nucleotides align to TRBD1. Germline CDR1 is MNHNS and CDR2 is SASEGT. The CDR3 contains 14 residues. V shed 1 base, J shed 8 bases, and the junction held 5 bases outside the gene matches.

The genes are TRBV15 and TRBJ1-2, with a possible D match to TRBD1 (5 bases). The V end lost 0 bases, the J end lost 1 base, and 9 bases lay between the germline ends. CDR3 size: 15 residues. Per germline, CDR1 LNHNV and CDR2 YYDKDF (reference sequence). CDR3: CATSRDRGLNYGYTF. CDR3 coding DNA: TGTGCCACCAGCAGAGATCGGGGACTTAACTATGGCTACACCTTC.

This chain joins TRBV7-8 and TRBJ2-7; 9 nucleotides agree with TRBD1. The CDR3 runs 15 residues. From germline, CDR1 is SGHVS and CDR2 FQNEAQ. J was trimmed by 4 bases and V by 5 bases; bases with no gene match: 9. The CDR3 protein is CASSVQGANYYEQYF. CDR3 sequence (DNA): TGTGCCAGCAGCGTACAGGGGGCTAATTATTACGAGCAGTACTTC.

The rearrangement joins TRBV4-3 to TRBJ1-2; D is undetermined. Germline-derived CDR1 and CDR2 are LGHNA and YSLEER. V gave up 1 base and J gave up 0 bases, with 9 bases separating them. The CDR3 runs to 15 residues. CDR3 DNA sequence: TGCGCCAGCAGCCAAGCATCTACAGCTAACTATGGCTACACCTTC. Translating it yields CASSQASTANYGYTF.

The gene calls are TRBV29-1 and TRBJ1-4; 7 bases agree with TRBD1. Germline-derived CDR1 and CDR2 are SQVTM and ANQGSEA. V was clipped by 7 bases and J by 3 bases; unmatched bases: 8. The CDR3 is made up of 14 amino acids. CDR3 sequence (DNA): TGCAGCGCGACCCAGGGGGGCTCTAATGAAAAACTGTTTTTT. Translation gives CSATQGGSNEKLFF.

The chain uses TRBV4-3 and TRBJ2-7; 7 bases are shared with TRBD1. Trimming cost V 3 bases and J 4 bases; bases outside gene matches: 6. The CDR3 runs 14 residues. Germline CDR1 reads LGHNA; CDR2 reads YSLEER. CDR3 region: CASSHRSQGYEQYF. The CDR3 region has the DNA TGCGCCAGCAGCCACCGATCACAGGGGTACGAGCAGTACTTC.